The source of this T cell receptor (beta chain) is a study of shared clonotypes between healthy human individuals. Study-wide results and caveats: Generation probabilities were higher for clonotypes shared across all four sorted-subset donors than for unshared ones.

Repertoires were generated with immunoSEQ multiplex PCR, while TCRdb's copy carries only in-frame clones and drops some. Among 850,000 to 1,200,000 clones listed, about three quarters were seen once. This CDR3 has 14 residues. Germline V gene data show CDR1 as GTSNPN and CDR2 as SVGIG (reference sequence). The V end was cut by 4 bases, the J end by 8 bases, with 15 bases between. About this clone: Its antigen is unknown. Different DNA sequences within this sample yield the same CDR3.

The specimen sequenced was memory CD4+ T cells sorted from blood. Noted subset: CD45RA-negative fraction. The V and J genes are TRBV30 and TRBJ1-6, with D maybe TRBD1 (5 bases). The TCR comes from a man between 18 and 29 years old in good health. CDR3: CAWTIGGSDSPLHF. The CDR3 DNA is TGTGCCTGGACCATCGGGGGTAGCGATTCACCCCTCCACTTT. The full variable domain, with the rest looked up from reference TRBV30 and TRBJ1-6, is SQTIHQWPATLVQPVGSPLSLECTVEGTSNPNLYWYRQAAGRGLQLLFYSVGIGQISSEVPQNLSASRPQDRQFILSSKKLLLSDSGFYLCAWTIGGSDSPLHFGNGTRLTVT.